This TCR beta chain was sequenced for a study of CD8+ T cells in alopecia areata. Comment on this clone: The antigen remains undetermined.

Germline values: CDR1 MGHRA, CDR2 YSYEKL. The ends lost 1 base at V and 6 bases at J; junction bases unmatched: 0. CDR3 length equals 14 residues. Extraction of RNA preceded its reverse transcription into cDNA, which served as the sequencing template. Repertoires were generated with immunoSEQ multiplex PCR, while TCRdb's copy carries only in-frame clones and drops some. The table includes about 13,000 clones, around 63% detected once. As for treatment: oral pan-JAK inhibitor, 5-10 mg twice daily. The investigators collected lesional scalp punch biopsies and peripheral blood from alopecia areata patients. Study-wide results and caveats: Many expanded lesional clones persisted in scalp and blood during tofacitinib.

The chain links TRBV4-1 to TRBJ1-4, with 9 nucleotides matching TRBD1. The source is a human donor with alopecia areata. The input for sequencing was skin, taken at week 4, from a patient treated with tofacitinib. This chain's CDR3 is CASSQGTGDEKLFF. DNA for the CDR3: TGCGCCAGCAGCCAAGGGACAGGGGATGAAAAACTGTTTTTT.